The source of this T cell receptor beta chain is a study of T cell clonality in common variable immunodeficiency. Broader study findings: In common variable immunodeficiency, TCR beta chains reportedly carried fewer deletions and N-nucleotide insertions. Links between repertoire features and CVID complications were heterogeneity-limited. CVID subjects showed higher TCRbeta clonality than healthy controls.

Germline loops: CDR1 MGHRA, CDR2 YSYEKL. V was shortened by 0 bases and J by 1 base, with 12 bases between the two germline ends. CDR3 length equals 17 residues. TCRdb keeps only in-frame clones here, not all; method: immunoSEQ multiplex PCR. The sample lists fewer than 30,000 clones, none appearing once, the ten largest making up 3% to 5%. This clone was recorded at least ten times. Antigen specificity is unknown. The DNA ends 3 residues before the CDR3 does, and the rest of the CDR3 is filled in from the germline J gene. The TCR comes from a human donor with common variable immunodeficiency. This chain joins TRBV4-1 and TRBJ2-2; D not certain. The sequencing input was peripheral blood mononuclear cells. CDR3 bases read: TGCGCCAGCAGCCAAGAGGCGAGACTTGAGAACACCGGGGAG. It encodes CASSQEARLENTGE. In full, the CDR3 is CASSQEARLENTGELFF.